This is a list of T cell receptor beta chains from one sample in a study of blood T cell repertoires in COVID-19. Sequencing was performed with immunoSEQ multiplex PCR; in TCRdb, only in-frame clones are kept and a portion is missing. The sample holds more than 100,000 clones, roughly 80% seen once. The sample taken for sequencing was peripheral blood. These receptors all come from a woman between 50 and 59 years old with acute or convalescent COVID-19. Both conserved end residues are part of each CDR3.

j_call v_call cdr3_aa
TRBJ1-3 TRBV5-1 CASSLEGQGLGNTIYF
TRBJ2-6 TRBV15 CATSRVGSGPGANVLTF
TRBJ2-2 TRBV11-1 CASSTPGQPGELFF
TRBJ1-5 TRBV6-1 CASSEGGDRTSSGVNQPQHF
TRBJ2-1 TRBV21-1 CASSKDQCVQGAYNEQFF
TRBJ2-7 TRBV27 CASSSGTFPYEQYF
TRBJ1-2 TRBV9 CASSLQGDSDYGYTF
TRBJ1-1 TRBV30 CAWSHDRVRTEAFF
TRBJ1-1 TRBV19 CASSTHADRASEAFF
TRBJ1-6 TRBV15 CATSRPPTGSPLHF
TRBJ1-4 TRBV6-5 CASNSDRGREKLFF
TRBJ1-2 TRBV10-3 CAIRGMGDRADGYTF
TRBJ1-1 TRBV18 CASSPANPNTEAFF
TRBJ1-5 TRBV2 CASSLFFDKLSDQPQHF
TRBJ2-2 TRBV7-3 CASSVDRVTGELFF
TRBJ2-3 TRBV5-8 CASSGGQGAYTQYF
TRBJ2-2 TRBV6-4 CASSAKRTGELFF
TRBJ1-6 TRBV7-9 CASSLGQALHF
TRBJ2-5 TRBV20-1 CSAEPGETQYF
TRBJ2-2 TRBV11-2 CASSLFGANTGELFF
TRBJ1-3 TRBV9 CASSADPRGSGNTIYF
TRBJ1-4 TRBV30 CAWSVGLSTNEKLFF